This record concerns one T cell receptor (beta chain) sequence. This clonotype is termed medium-sized (0.01 to 0.1%). Its antigen has not been determined. Base qualities are not at hand, and no much larger clone is one base apart. Via the germline V gene, CDR1 is WSHSY and CDR2 SAAADI. From the cysteine up to the phenylalanine, the CDR3 has a length of 14 residues. The kept DNA is CDR3 alone, 42 bases in frame from the first base. The junction carries 20 bases between V and J, which are trimmed by 10 bases and 5 bases respectively. The source of the sample is a study of spatial heterogeneity in lung cancer (dated by TCRdb to the late 2010s). At the level of the whole study: Beta-chain transcripts were consistently detected in greater numbers than alpha-chain transcripts, which likely reflects a higher abundance of beta-chain transcripts. Nonsynonymous mutation counts, determined by whole-exome sequencing of tumor tissue, were related to features of the TCR repertoire. A strong correlation was found between TCR transcript counts in tumor regions and a T cell transcriptional module score from matched bulk RNA-seq. In non-small cell lung cancer, the study made a quantitative comparison of TCR alpha and beta repertoires among multiple tumor regions, matched nontumor lung and blood. In the raw uncorrected reads, each unique combination of TCR and UMI appeared more than ten times on average. At surgery, both alpha and beta chains were TCR-sequenced in 220 tumor regions, approximately 64 matched nontumor lung samples and a few dozen PBMC samples. What the study reported, not specific to this receptor: TCR-seq was estimated to cover only approximately 7% of tumor T cells for alpha chains and 13% for beta chains. Additional single-cell paired TCR alpha and beta sequencing was considered necessary to confirm, at a functional level, the hypothesis that regional TCRs recognize regional mutations. The count of ubiquitous expanded TCRs correlated with the count of ubiquitous nonsynonymous mutations, and the count of regional expanded TCRs correlated with the count of regional nonsynonymous mutations. A correlation was observed between the number of expanded intratumoral alpha and beta TCRs and the tumor nonsynonymous mutation count.

Reading the label with the study, this specimen's time point is: sample taken at primary tumor resection. Samples were obtained from approximately 76 patients with early-stage, untreated non-small cell lung cancer from the lung TRACERx cohort. For TCR sequencing, whole RNA was extracted from tumor and nontumor lung tissue, or from cryopreserved PBMC samples, and no cell sorting was done. Only patients for whom sufficient RNA was available from at least two tumor regions were selected for TCR sequencing. A lung pathologist reviewed the tumor and adjacent nontumor lung specimens before the specimens were selected. Library generation was performed with 5' RACE. Sequenced on a NextSeq 500. To allow correction of PCR and sequencing errors, the TCR library protocol tagged every TCR cDNA molecule with a unique molecular identifier. As for the authors' bioinformatics: TCR identification, UMI-based error correction and CDR3 extraction were all carried out with Decombinator tools. TCRs above a frequency of 2 per 1,000, corresponding to the top 1% of the tumor frequency distribution, were defined as expanded. Expanded tumor TCRs were classed as regional if statistically deemed absent (corrected P<0.05) from at least one tumor region, otherwise ubiquitous. Rényi diversity was computed with the R vegan package after subsampling each repertoire 100 times to 5,000 TCRs. CDR3 similarity networks were built from amino acid triplet string-kernel similarity, with CDR3s being connected when pairwise similarity was above 0.82. TCRdb reprocessed the public reads (quality trimming at Q25 with fastp, clone calling with MiXCR) and kept in-frame beta chains. Identical CDR3 protein sequences are pooled into one entry, listed with their most common genes and DNA. TCRdb, not the original authors, processed these V and J calls. The sample has around 7,900 distinct CDR3 sequences on record, around 15% of them singletons. Approximately 8.1% of the sample rests with the top ten.

The receptor's source is a female donor with early-stage non-small cell lung cancer. The chain uses TRBV10-2 and TRBJ2-5; the D gene is perhaps TRBD1, from 6 matching bases. The material sequenced was lung tumor tissue, taken at surgery. In nucleotides, the sequence is TGCGCCACCTACGGTCCCAGGGGCGGTGAGACCCAGTACTTC. It specifies CATYGPRGGETQYF.